The clone carrying this TCR beta chain was counted a single time. What it recognizes is unknown. PCR used 60 Vbeta primers and 13 Jbeta primers. Some clones are missing from TCRdb's copy, which holds only in-frame ones; the method was immunoSEQ multiplex PCR. The data contain 200,000 to 300,000 clones, roughly 82% of them singletons. This record comes from a study of cytomegalovirus exposure and HLA in healthy donors. CDR1 and CDR2 from the germline V gene are SGHAT and FQNNGV. There are 13 residues in the CDR3. Trimming took 6 bases from V and 0 from J, leaving 8 bases between them. Donors consisted of healthy bone marrow donors. Study-wide findings and caveats: TRBV6-2, TRBV6-3 and other indistinguishable V segments were excluded. Investigators reported some 150 TCR beta chains as tied to cytomegalovirus. Being productive about 87% or about 30% of the time was typical of most TCR beta V segments in an earlier analysis.

The sample consisted of PBMCs. This TCR was sampled from a woman between 35 and 50 years old in good health and CMV-seropositive. This rearrangement joins TRBV11-2 to TRBJ1-1; no firm D call. The CDR3, as DNA: TGTGCCAGCAGGACACTCTTGAACACTGAAGCTTTCTTT. Encoded protein: CASRTLLNTEAFF. The whole variable domain, filled in from reference TRBV11-2 and TRBJ1-1, reads EAGVAQSPRYKIIEKRQSVAFWCNPISGHATLYWYQQILGQGPKLLIQFQNNGVVDDSQLPKDRFSAERLKGVDSTLKIQPAKLEDSAVYLCASRTLLNTEAFFGQGTRLTVV.